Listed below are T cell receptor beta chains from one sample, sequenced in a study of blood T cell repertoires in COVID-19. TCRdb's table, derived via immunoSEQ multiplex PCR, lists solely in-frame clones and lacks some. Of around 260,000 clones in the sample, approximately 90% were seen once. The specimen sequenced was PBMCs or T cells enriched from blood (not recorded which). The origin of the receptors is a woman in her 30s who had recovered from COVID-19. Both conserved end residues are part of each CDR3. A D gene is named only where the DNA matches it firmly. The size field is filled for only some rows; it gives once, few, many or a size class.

CDR3: CASVSGNSYEQYF; DNA: TGTGCCAGCGTAAGCGGGAACTCCTACGAGCAGTACTTC; size: once; D: TRBD2; V: TRBV27; J: TRBJ2-7
CDR3: CASSPGATNYGYTF; DNA: TGTGCCAGCAGTCCAGGGGCAACTAACTATGGCTACACCTTC; size: NA; D: NA; V: TRBV7-9; J: TRBJ1-2
CDR3: CASSLAGGKSYEQYF; DNA: TGTGCCAGCAGCCTCGCGGGGGGTAAGTCCTACGAGCAGTACTTC; size: NA; D: TRBD2; V: TRBV27; J: TRBJ2-7
CDR3: CASSLAGGRSYEQYF; DNA: TGTGCCAGCAGCTTAGCGGGAGGGCGATCCTACGAGCAGTACTTC; size: NA; D: TRBD2; V: TRBV7-9; J: TRBJ2-7
CDR3: CASSPSTDYGYTF; DNA: TGTGCCAGCTCGCCCTCGACAGACTATGGCTACACCTTC; size: NA; D: NA; V: TRBV18; J: TRBJ1-2
CDR3: CASSKVQNSNQPQHF; DNA: TGTGCCAGTAGTAAAGTACAAAATAGCAATCAGCCCCAGCATTTT; size: NA; D: NA; V: TRBV19; J: TRBJ1-5
CDR3: CAWSVLRGYEQYF; DNA: TGTGCCTGGAGTGTACTCCGGGGCTACGAGCAGTACTTC; size: NA; D: NA; V: TRBV30; J: TRBJ2-7
CDR3: CASSSQGPGYTF; DNA: TGTGCCAGCAGCTCACAGGGGCCCGGCTACACCTTC; size: once; D: TRBD1; V: TRBV5-6; J: TRBJ1-2
CDR3: CATRGGNGELFF; DNA: TGTGCCACCAGAGGGGGCAACGGGGAGCTGTTTTTT; size: NA; D: TRBD1; V: TRBV24-1; J: TRBJ2-2
CDR3: CASGLQGAGANVLTF; DNA: TGTGCCAGCGGACTACAGGGGGCTGGGGCCAACGTCCTGACTTTC; size: NA; D: TRBD1; V: TRBV28; J: TRBJ2-6
CDR3: CASSFRLQNTGELFF; DNA: TGTGCCAGCAGCTTCAGGCTCCAGAACACCGGGGAGCTGTTTTTT; size: NA; D: NA; V: TRBV7-9; J: TRBJ2-2
CDR3: CATSSASAGAYEQYF; DNA: TGTGCCACCAGCAGCGCGTCGGCAGGGGCCTACGAGCAGTACTTC; size: NA; D: NA; V: TRBV15; J: TRBJ2-7
CDR3: CASSLIQAGGYQPQHF; DNA: TGTGCCAGCAGCTTAATTCAAGCGGGAGGATATCAGCCCCAGCATTTT; size: NA; D: NA; V: TRBV7-2; J: TRBJ1-5
CDR3: CASSYGTSGSYEQYF; DNA: TGTGCCAGCAGTTACGGGACTAGCGGGAGCTACGAGCAGTACTTC; size: few; D: TRBD2; V: TRBV6-2/TRBV6-3; J: TRBJ2-7
CDR3: CAIRDSINQPQHF; DNA: TGTGCCATCAGGGACAGCATCAATCAGCCCCAGCATTTT; size: NA; D: NA; V: TRBV10-3; J: TRBJ1-5
CDR3: CASSSRTGGFGYTF; DNA: TGTGCCAGCAGCTCCCGGACAGGGGGCTTTGGCTACACCTTC; size: once; D: TRBD1; V: TRBV11-2; J: TRBJ1-2
CDR3: CASSFREGTNQPQHF; DNA: TGTGCCAGCAGCTTTCGGGAGGGGACCAATCAGCCCCAGCATTTT; size: NA; D: NA; V: TRBV5-5; J: TRBJ1-5
CDR3: CASSVIRGSGNTIYF; DNA: TGTGCCAGCAGCGTCATAAGAGGTTCTGGAAACACCATATATTTT; size: once; D: NA; V: TRBV7-8; J: TRBJ1-3
CDR3: CSASGGLAQKRNEAFF; DNA: TGCAGTGCTAGTGGGGGGCTGGCCCAGAAAAGAAATGAAGCTTTCTTT; size: once; D: NA; V: TRBV20-1; J: TRBJ1-1
CDR3: CASSFPRGDTQYF; DNA: TGTGCCAGCAGCTTCCCGCGGGGGGATACGCAGTATTTT; size: NA; D: TRBD2; V: TRBV7-9; J: TRBJ2-3
CDR3: CASSLRTAIYGYTF; DNA: TGTGCCAGCAGCCTTCGGACAGCAATCTATGGCTACACCTTC; size: NA; D: NA; V: TRBV7-8; J: TRBJ1-2
CDR3: CASSLTADNSPLHF; DNA: TGTGCCAGCAGTTTAACGGCGGATAATTCACCCCTCCACTTT; size: many; D: NA; V: TRBV27; J: TRBJ1-6
CDR3: CASSTRLVSGEQYF; DNA: TGTGCCAGCAGTACCCGACTAGTATCGGGTGAGCAGTACTTC; size: NA; D: NA; V: TRBV27; J: TRBJ2-7
CDR3: CAISDAGTGSTDTQYF; DNA: TGTGCCATCAGTGACGCCGGGACAGGGAGCACAGATACGCAGTATTTT; size: NA; D: TRBD1; V: TRBV10-3; J: TRBJ2-3
CDR3: CASSLYGSNEQFF; DNA: TGTGCCAGCAGCTTATACGGGAGCAATGAGCAGTTCTTC; size: NA; D: NA; V: TRBV7-9; J: TRBJ2-1
CDR3: CASSPGLAGGADTQYF; DNA: TGTGCCAGCAGCCCAGGACTAGCGGGAGGCGCAGATACGCAGTATTTT; size: NA; D: TRBD2; V: TRBV7-3; J: TRBJ2-3
CDR3: CSASAGGADSPLHF; DNA: TGCAGTGCTAGTGCAGGGGGCGCGGATTCACCCCTCCACTTT; size: NA; D: TRBD1; V: TRBV20-1; J: TRBJ1-6
CDR3: CASSESRTGELFF; DNA: TGTGCCAGCAGTGAATCTCGCACCGGGGAGCTGTTTTTT; size: NA; D: NA; V: TRBV2; J: TRBJ2-2
CDR3: CAWSIFTGTEAFF; DNA: TGTGCCTGGAGTATCTTCACGGGCACTGAAGCTTTCTTT; size: NA; D: NA; V: TRBV30; J: TRBJ1-1
CDR3: CSARGGREQYF; DNA: TGCAGTGCTAGAGGGGGGAGGGAGCAGTACTTC; size: NA; D: NA; V: TRBV20-1; J: TRBJ2-7
CDR3: CATSSGQGNTGELFF; DNA: TGTGCCACCAGCTCGGGACAGGGAAACACCGGGGAGCTGTTTTTT; size: NA; D: TRBD1; V: TRBV15; J: TRBJ2-2
CDR3: CASSESGSGRGSYNEQFF; DNA: TGTGCCAGCAGTGAATCCGGGAGCGGGAGGGGCTCCTACAATGAGCAGTTCTTC; size: NA; D: TRBD2; V: TRBV25-1; J: TRBJ2-1
CDR3: CASSARAYNEQFF; DNA: TGTGCCAGCAGCGCCCGGGCCTACAATGAGCAGTTCTTC; size: NA; D: NA; V: TRBV21-1; J: TRBJ2-1
CDR3: CASSIQGGAGVWQPQHF; DNA: TGTGCCAGTAGTATTCAAGGGGGTGCAGGGGTTTGGCAGCCCCAGCATTTT; size: NA; D: NA; V: TRBV19; J: TRBJ1-5
CDR3: CASTPGGGSGYTF; DNA: TGTGCCAGCACACCAGGGGGCGGAAGTGGCTACACCTTC; size: NA; D: NA; V: TRBV21-1; J: TRBJ1-2
CDR3: CASRFGRVSTSLSGANVLTF; DNA: TGTGCCAGCAGGTTCGGGCGGGTGTCGACCTCGCTCTCTGGGGCCAACGTCCTGACTTTC; size: NA; D: NA; V: TRBV11-3; J: TRBJ2-6
CDR3: CASSPGLAGADTQYF; DNA: TGTGCCAGCTCACCAGGGCTAGCGGGAGCTGATACGCAGTATTTT; size: NA; D: TRBD2; V: TRBV18; J: TRBJ2-3
CDR3: CASRTGLAAYEQYF; DNA: TGTGCCAGCAGGACGGGACTAGCGGCCTACGAGCAGTACTTC; size: few; D: TRBD2; V: TRBV6-5; J: TRBJ2-7
CDR3: CASSLPPGELFF; DNA: TGTGCCAGCAGTCTCCCCCCCGGGGAGCTGTTTTTT; size: NA; D: NA; V: TRBV28; J: TRBJ2-2
CDR3: CASSYFQGNEQFF; DNA: TGTGCCAGCAGTTACTTCCAGGGGAATGAGCAGTTCTTC; size: NA; D: NA; V: TRBV6-5; J: TRBJ2-1
CDR3: CASSPPLAGWADTQYF; DNA: TGTGCCAGCAGTCCCCCGCTAGCGGGATGGGCAGATACGCAGTATTTT; size: NA; D: TRBD2; V: TRBV28; J: TRBJ2-3
CDR3: CAWGQTLLNDEAFF; DNA: TGTGCCTGGGGACAAACTCTCTTGAACGATGAAGCTTTCTTT; size: NA; D: NA; V: TRBV30; J: TRBJ1-1
CDR3: CATPCGNSYEQYF; DNA: TGTGCCACCCCGTGCGGAAACTCCTACGAGCAGTACTTC; size: few; D: NA; V: TRBV6-4; J: TRBJ2-7
CDR3: CASSPGLAGEETQYF; DNA: TGTGCCAGCAGTCCTGGACTAGCGGGAGAAGAGACCCAGTACTTC; size: NA; D: TRBD2; V: TRBV6-6; J: TRBJ2-5
CDR3: CASSQELSSAGGGLNTEAFF; DNA: TGCGCCAGCAGCCAAGAACTCTCGTCGGCAGGGGGTGGGCTGAACACTGAAGCTTTCTTT; size: NA; D: TRBD1; V: TRBV4-1; J: TRBJ1-1
CDR3: CASSPNRDRSGKLFF; DNA: TGTGCCAGCAGCCCGAACAGGGATCGTTCAGGAAAACTGTTTTTT; size: NA; D: NA; V: TRBV7-2; J: TRBJ1-4
CDR3: CASSISMHQPQHF; DNA: TGTGCCAGTAGTATTAGCATGCATCAGCCCCAGCATTTT; size: NA; D: NA; V: TRBV19; J: TRBJ1-5
CDR3: CASSLQGSPLHF; DNA: TGTGCCAGCAGCTTACAGGGTTCACCCCTCCACTTT; size: few; D: NA; V: TRBV7-9; J: TRBJ1-6
CDR3: CASSSTRTGSGNTIYF; DNA: TGTGCCAGCAGCTCCACCCGGACAGGGAGTGGAAACACCATATATTTT; size: NA; D: TRBD1; V: TRBV7-2; J: TRBJ1-3
CDR3: CASSSGLAGVEELFF; DNA: TGTGCCAGCAGCTCGGGACTAGCGGGAGTTGAGGAGCTGTTTTTT; size: NA; D: TRBD2; V: TRBV11-2; J: TRBJ2-2
CDR3: CASSLAGETQYF; DNA: TGCGCCAGCAGCTTGGCCGGGGAGACCCAGTACTTC; size: NA; D: NA; V: TRBV5-1; J: TRBJ2-5
CDR3: CASSPTGQGDTEAFF; DNA: TGTGCCAGCTCACCAACAGGTCAGGGTGACACTGAAGCTTTCTTT; size: NA; D: NA; V: TRBV18; J: TRBJ1-1
CDR3: CASSYQRTGGASGANVLTF; DNA: TGTGCCAGCAGTTACCAGAGGACAGGGGGCGCGTCTGGGGCCAACGTCCTGACTTTC; size: NA; D: TRBD1; V: TRBV6-2/TRBV6-3; J: TRBJ2-6
CDR3: CASSPGQGAAKDNYGYTF; DNA: TGTGCCAGCAGCCCGGGACAGGGGGCCGCGAAGGATAACTATGGCTACACCTTC; size: NA; D: TRBD1; V: TRBV9; J: TRBJ1-2
CDR3: CASSYSGQGVRTNEKLFF; DNA: TGTGCCAGCAGTTACTCCGGACAGGGGGTGAGGACTAATGAAAAACTGTTTTTT; size: NA; D: TRBD1; V: TRBV6-2/TRBV6-3; J: TRBJ1-4
CDR3: CASSPTGETQYF; DNA: TGTGCCAGCAGCCCTACAGGAGAGACCCAGTACTTC; size: NA; D: NA; V: TRBV7-2; J: TRBJ2-5
CDR3: CASSAPGEINTEAFF; DNA: TGTGCCAGCAGTGCTCCTGGGGAGATCAACACTGAAGCTTTCTTT; size: NA; D: NA; V: TRBV28; J: TRBJ1-1
CDR3: CASSLFTGVYNEQFF; DNA: TGTGCCAGCAGCTTATTCACGGGGGTTTACAATGAGCAGTTCTTC; size: once; D: NA; V: TRBV11-2; J: TRBJ2-1
CDR3: CASSPGQGASPLHF; DNA: TGTGCCAGCAGCCCGGGACAGGGGGCTTCACCCCTCCACTTT; size: NA; D: TRBD1; V: TRBV6-2/TRBV6-3; J: TRBJ1-6
CDR3: CAGTGGITDTQYF; DNA: TGTGCCGGGACAGGGGGCATCACAGATACGCAGTATTTT; size: NA; D: TRBD1; V: TRBV30; J: TRBJ2-3